These 20 T cell receptor beta chains were sequenced from one sample in a study of cytomegalovirus exposure and HLA in healthy donors. Primers for the PCR totalled 60 Vbeta and 13 Jbeta. Produced via immunoSEQ multiplex PCR; TCRdb's table is partial and in-frame only. The table records 150,000 to 200,000 clones, approximately 80% of them present only once. The sequenced material came from PBMCs. The receptor set was obtained from a man in his fifties or sixties in good health and CMV-seropositive.

This chain connects TRBV27 to TRBJ2-5, with a tentative D call TRBD2 (6 bases). The ends were cut back, 7 bases at V and 4 bases at J, with 16 bases in the middle. The CDR3 length is 14 residues. The germline gives CDR1 MNHEY, CDR2 SMNVEV (reference sequence). The CDR3 coding sequence is TGTGCCAGCAACAGACCGGGAGCCGGAGAGACCCAGTACTTC. Encoded protein: CASNRPGAGETQYF.

J is TRBJ1-1 and V is TRBV5-1, with 8 bases fitting TRBD1. V trimming: 1 base; J trimming: 1 base; junction bases outside the gene matches: 9. CDR1 is SGHRS and CDR2 is YFSETQ in the germline V gene. The CDR3 runs 17 residues. CDR3 residues: CASSLRPQGAGNTEAFF. In DNA form, the CDR3 reads TGCGCCAGCAGCTTGCGCCCTCAGGGGGCCGGGAACACTGAAGCTTTCTTT. Full variable domain (rest looked up from reference TRBV5-1 and TRBJ1-1): KAGVTQTPRYLIKTRGQQVTLSCSPISGHRSVSWYQQTPGQGLQFLFEYFSETQRNKGNFPGRFSGRQFSNSRSEMNVSTLELGDSALYLCASSLRPQGAGNTEAFFGQGTRLTVV.

V is TRBV27 and J is TRBJ1-2; D is possibly TRBD1 (5 bases). Germline V gene lookup returns CDR1 MNHEY and CDR2 SMNVEV (reference sequence). This CDR3 is 12 amino acids long. The V and J ends lost 8 bases and 3 bases respectively, with 10 bases between them. The CDR3 sequence: CASYNRHYGYTF. The CDR3 nucleotides read TGTGCCAGCTATAACAGGCACTATGGCTACACCTTC.

The chain is built from TRBV10-3 and TRBJ2-3; perhaps TRBD1 as D (5 bases). This CDR3 is built from 15 residues. Per germline, CDR1 ENHRY and CDR2 SYGVKD. Trimming left V 0 bases short and J 6 bases short, with 13 bases between. CDR3 DNA sequence: TGTGCCATCAGTGAGTCGGCAGGGATTGGGGATACGCAGTATTTT. It codes for CAISESAGIGDTQYF.

The chain couples TRBV18 to TRBJ1-1; TRBD1 matches at 8 bases. The CDR3 consists of 15 residues. The V gene end was trimmed by 3 bases and the J gene end by 5 bases; junction bases not matched to a gene: 8. Germline CDR1 reads KGHSH; CDR2 reads LQKENI. The CDR3 nucleotides are TGTGCCAGCTCACCCTTCAGGGGGCCGGGGACTGAAGCTTTCTTT. Translation gives CASSPFRGPGTEAFF.

CDR3 sequence: CASSPGLAGGGGELFF. The CDR3 nucleotides are TGTGCCAGCAGCCCGGGACTAGCGGGGGGTGGCGGGGAGCTGTTTTTT. V usage is TRBV7-2 and J usage is TRBJ2-2; 15 bases agree with TRBD2. The length of the CDR3 is 16 residues. With 5 bases clipped from V and 7 bases from J, the junction kept 5 bases outside the gene matches. Germline values: CDR1 SGHTA, CDR2 FQGNSA.

About this clone: A junction end diverges from the germline sequence, so it may reflect a read error. Additional DNA sequences in this sample encode the identical CDR3. The CDR3 DNA reads TGCAGCGTTGTTAGCCCGGGGGACTACGGCTACACCTTC. Translation: CSVVSPGDYGYTF. The V and J genes are TRBV29-1 and TRBJ1-2, with D maybe TRBD1 (5 bases). The CDR3 spans 13 residues. The germline V gene has CDR1 SQVTM and CDR2 ANQGSEA.

The rearrangement joins TRBV5-1 to TRBJ1-1; 9 bases fit TRBD1. Unmatched junction bases numbered 8, after V lost 4 bases and J lost 10 bases. CDR1 and CDR2 from the germline V gene are SGHRS and YFSETQ. The CDR3 length is 13 residues. The CDR3 nucleotides read TGCGCCAGCAGCCCAGGGGGGGGACAGGGAGCTTTCTTT. Translated, it gives CASSPGGGQGAFF.

The CDR3 spells CASSLEELGNTIYF. The CDR3 nucleotides read TGTGCCAGCAGCTTGGAGGAACTAGGAAACACCATATATTTT. The chain has TRBV5-4 and TRBJ1-3; D gene ambiguous. V lost 0 bases and J 4 bases, leaving 8 bases between the germline ends. Germline-derived CDR1 and CDR2 are SGHNT and YYREEE (reference sequence). This CDR3 comprises 14 residues.

V is TRBV7-2 and J is TRBJ2-1; possible D gene TRBD1, 5 bases. CDR3 length: 17 residues. V shed 4 bases and J shed 1 base, with 17 bases lying between them. Germline assignment: CDR1 SGHTA and CDR2 FQGNSA. The CDR3 reads CASSYRGGGRSYNEQFF. CDR3 bases: TGTGCCAGCAGCTATAGGGGCGGTGGAAGATCCTACAATGAGCAGTTCTTC.

The V call is TRBV4-2, the J call TRBJ2-1; 15 nucleotides match TRBD2. Germline lookup yields CDR1 LGHNA and CDR2 YNFKEQ. The trim removed 4 bases at V and 3 bases at J, leaving 7 bases unmatched. CDR3 length equals 18 residues. The CDR3 reads CASSPEGLAGGVYNEQFF. The CDR3 bases are TGTGCCAGCAGCCCCGAAGGACTAGCGGGGGGGGTCTACAATGAGCAGTTCTTC.

The CDR3 here is CASSSPGQGHTDTQYF. Here the CDR3 DNA reads TGTGCCAGCAGTTCACCGGGACAGGGGCACACAGATACGCAGTATTTT. The chain joins TRBV28 to TRBJ2-3, with 10 bases lining up with TRBD1. V dropped 4 bases and J dropped 2; count of bases not matched to a gene: 6. CDR1 MDHEN and CDR2 SYDVKM come from the germline V gene. The CDR3 consists of 16 residues.

This clone was seen only a few times. V gene TRBV28 combines with J gene TRBJ2-7; TRBD1 might be the D (5 bases). Trimming removed 2 bases at V and 4 bases at J, with 9 bases between. Germline-derived CDR1 and CDR2 are MDHEN and SYDVKM. The CDR3 is 13 amino acids. The CDR3 protein is CASSLRTPYEQYF. CDR3 DNA sequence: TGTGCCAGCAGTTTACGGACACCTTACGAGCAGTACTTC.

The genes are TRBV5-1 and TRBJ2-5, with D possibly matching TRBD2 (5 bases). CDR1 is SGHRS, CDR2 YFSETQ, per germline. This CDR3 is 15 amino acids long. Trimming pared 0 bases from V and 5 bases from J, leaving 14 bases between. CDR3 amino acids: CASSLAGQLAETQYF. For the CDR3, the DNA is TGCGCCAGCAGCTTGGCCGGGCAGTTAGCGGAGACCCAGTACTTC. The whole variable domain, filled in from reference TRBV5-1 and TRBJ2-5, reads KAGVTQTPRYLIKTRGQQVTLSCSPISGHRSVSWYQQTPGQGLQFLFEYFSETQRNKGNFPGRFSGRQFSNSRSEMNVSTLELGDSALYLCASSLAGQLAETQYFGPGTRLLVL.

The CDR3 here is CASSEFVGQAADTQYF. In nucleotides, the CDR3 is TGTGCCAGCAGTGAATTCGTCGGACAGGCAGCAGATACGCAGTATTTT. V gene TRBV2 combines with J gene TRBJ2-3, with TRBD1 identical over 7 bases. Looked up from germline, CDR1 is SNHLY and CDR2 is FYNNEI. The length of the CDR3 is 16 residues. V lost 2 bases and J lost 4; bases outside the gene matches: 9.

This clone was detected ten times or more. The chain combines TRBV11-2 with TRBJ2-7; D is perhaps TRBD2 (5 bases). This CDR3 region has 14 residues. Germline CDR1 SGHAT, CDR2 FQNNGV. The V end was cut by 1 base, the J end by 1 base, with 8 bases between. The CDR3 DNA sequence: TGTGCCAGCAGCTTAGTCGAGGGATCCTACGAGCAGTACTTC. Amino acid sequence: CASSLVEGSYEQYF.

The V call is TRBV9, the J call TRBJ1-6, with D possibly being TRBD1 (6 bases). In germline, CDR1 is SGDLS, CDR2 YYNGEE. The CDR3 contains 15 residues. Deletions cut 1 base from V and 8 bases from J, with 13 bases between. CDR3 residues: CASSVQGRIDSPLHF. CDR3 coding DNA: TGTGCCAGCAGCGTACAGGGGCGAATTGATTCACCCCTCCACTTT. Full variable domain (rest looked up from reference TRBV9 and TRBJ1-6): DSGVTQTPKHLITATGQRVTLRCSPRSGDLSVYWYQQSLDQGLQFLIQYYNGEERAKGNILERFSAQQFPDLHSELNLSSLELGDSALYFCASSVQGRIDSPLHFGNGTRLTVT.

V usage is TRBV23-1 and J usage is TRBJ2-5; no reliable D call. With the DNA end fitting TRBJ2-7 better, the J assignment may be wrong. TRBV23-1 is designated an ORF whose function remains uncertain. CDR3 length: 12 amino acids. CDR3 nucleotides: TGCGCCAGCAGTCAATTGTGCTACGAGCAGTACTTC. Encoded protein: CASSQLCYEQYF.

This clone turned up a few times. This chain links TRBV5-1 with TRBJ2-6; D perhaps matches TRBD1 (5 bases). V lost 3 bases and J lost 1, with 14 bases in between. CDR3 length equals 17 residues. The germline CDR1 and CDR2 sequences are SGHRS and YFSETQ. The DNA of the CDR3 is TGCGCCAGCAGCTATTCAATTCAGGGATCTGGGGCCAACGTCCTGACTTTC. Its protein is CASSYSIQGSGANVLTF.

The chain employs TRBV9 and TRBJ1-4; D is uncertain. CDR1 is SGDLS and CDR2 is YYNGEE in the germline V gene. There are 15 residues in the CDR3. The V end was cut by 0 bases, the J end by 3 bases, with 9 bases between. Written as DNA, the CDR3 is TGTGCCAGCAGCGTAGCTCCAGGATCTAATGAAAAACTGTTTTTT. Encoded protein: CASSVAPGSNEKLFF.